This T cell receptor (beta chain) was observed in a study of T cells and Merkel cell carcinoma outcomes. Trimming took 2 bases from V and 4 from J, leaving 15 bases between them. The CDR3 runs 15 residues. Germline CDR1 reads SGDLS; CDR2 reads YYNGEE. The protocol was immunoSEQ multiplex PCR, while the TCRdb copy is restricted to in-frame clones and leaves out a portion. Of roughly 4,200 clones in the sample, almost 95% are singletons; the top ten hold roughly 1.7%. Points on this clone: Its antigen is currently unknown.

General study points: Repertoire plus T-cell density reportedly predicted Merkel cell carcinoma outcomes.

The sequenced sample consisted of tumor tissue from Merkel cell carcinoma. This rearrangement joins TRBV9 to TRBJ1-2, with a tentative D call TRBD1 (5 bases). This sequence originates from a human donor with Merkel cell carcinoma. CDR3 DNA sequence: TGTGCCAGCAGCGTGTCAAACTGGGGGGGCTATGGCTACACCTTC. It encodes CASSVSNWGGYGYTF.